Below, one T cell receptor (beta chain) is given with its context. There are 16 residues in the CDR3. The data derive from a study of blood T cell repertoires in COVID-19. Study overall: Italy, Spain and the United States were the sources of the convalescent and acute COVID-19 samples. In each case, the material was cDNA or gDNA derived from T cells, B-cell-depleted T cells, or PBMCs.

Original data processing: Scientists estimated how many nucleated cells there were by amplifying reference gene primers. Clones were read by immunoSEQ multiplex PCR, and TCRdb kept only the in-frame ones, dropping some. V and J calls and clone size are given by that table; D and trimming were obtained from the DNA. The repertoire holds roughly 200,000 clones, with 89% as singletons. The chain recombines TRBV21-1 with TRBJ2-2; the table gives TRBD2 as D, unverified against the DNA. TRBV21-1 is listed as a pseudogene. This clonotype was obtained from a man aged 35 to 55 with acute or convalescent COVID-19. The source material was peripheral blood. This chain's CDR3 is CASSKFRGAGTGELFF. The CDR3 DNA follows: TGTGCCAGCAGCAAGTTTCGGGGGGCGGGTACCGGGGAGCTGTTTTTT.